Each of the 24 T cell receptor beta chains below was sequenced from the same sample in a study of T cell changes during pregnancy in multiple sclerosis. Clones were sequenced by immunoSEQ multiplex PCR, and TCRdb holds only the in-frame ones, with some missing. Seen here are some 69,000 clones, 90% observed once, and the top ten hold approximately 2.3%. The material sequenced was peripheral blood, taken in the second trimester of pregnancy. These receptors all come from a female donor in good health, enrolled as a control in a pregnancy study.

The rearrangement joins TRBV9 to TRBJ2-1, with D possibly matching TRBD2 (5 bases). Germline V gives CDR1 SGDLS, CDR2 YYNGEE. CDR3 length: 15 amino acids. Trimming took 3 bases from V and 6 from J, leaving 16 bases between them. CDR3 nucleotides: TGTGCCAGCAGCGGCGGCTTGAGACTAAGCAATGAGCAGTTCTTC. Residues: CASSGGLRLSNEQFF.

This clone was seen just once. The V call is TRBV29-1, the J call TRBJ1-2; D ambiguous. V shed 0 bases and J shed 3 bases, with 5 bases lying between them. Germline lookup yields CDR1 SQVTM and CDR2 ANQGSEA. This CDR3 has 12 residues. For the CDR3, the DNA is TGCAGCGTTGAAGAAAGCTACTATGGCTACACCTTC. It codes for CSVEESYYGYTF.

The V gene is TRBV7-8, the J gene TRBJ2-6, with D possibly TRBD2 on 6 matching bases. Germline CDR1 is SGHVS and CDR2 is FQNEAQ. The V end was cut by 1 base, the J end by 4 bases, with 14 bases between. The CDR3 sequence is 17 residues long. CDR3 DNA sequence: TGTGCCAGCAGCTTAGGTCGGAGGGTGGAAGGGGCCAACGTCCTGACTTTC. This translates into CASSLGRRVEGANVLTF.

This clone was detected once. The rearrangement uses TRBV5-6 and TRBJ2-4, with a tentative D call TRBD2 (5 bases). Germline lookup yields CDR1 SGHDT and CDR2 YYEEEE. The CDR3 is 16 residues long. V was trimmed by 0 bases and J by 0 bases, leaving 10 bases between them. The CDR3 DNA reads TGTGCCAGCAGCTTGGTTGAGGGTATAGCCAAAAACATTCAGTACTTC. This sequence encodes CASSLVEGIAKNIQYF.

The genes are TRBV4-1 and TRBJ2-3, with 7 positions matching TRBD1. CDR3 size: 14 residues. Trimming took 4 bases from V and 2 from J; bases not matched to a gene: 3. In germline, CDR1 is MGHRA, CDR2 YSYEKL. The CDR3 sequence is CASSPGTATDTQYF. In nucleotides, the CDR3 is TGCGCCAGCAGCCCAGGGACAGCCACAGATACGCAGTATTTT.

This clone was seen a few times. The chain links TRBV6-5 to TRBJ1-1; TRBD1 is a possible D gene (5 bases). This CDR3 has 15 residues. Looked up from germline, CDR1 is MNHEY and CDR2 is SVGAGI. V was pared by 0 bases and J by 10 bases, with 18 bases between. The CDR3 DNA reads TGTGCCAGCAGTTACTCGCCAGGGTCTTTACAAGGAGCTTTCTTT. This encodes CASSYSPGSLQGAFF.

The CDR3 loop reads CASIDGQTGNTIYF. The CDR3 DNA sequence: TGTGCCAGTATCGATGGACAAACTGGAAACACCATATATTTT. The V and J genes are TRBV19 and TRBJ1-3; D is perhaps TRBD1 (5 bases). V gave up 7 bases and J gave up 2 bases, with 12 bases separating them. Germline CDR1 is LNHDA and CDR2 is SQIVND (reference sequence). The CDR3 consists of 14 residues.

This clone was detected only once. The V and J genes are TRBV11-2 and TRBJ1-3; D is ambiguous. CDR1 is SGHAT and CDR2 is FQNNGV in the germline V gene. The CDR3 covers 14 residues. With 3 bases removed from V and 0 bases from J, the gap between germline ends came to 6 bases. In DNA form, the CDR3 reads TGTGCCAGCAGCTTTTTATCCTCTGGAAACACCATATATTTT. Protein: CASSFLSSGNTIYF.

This chain links TRBV5-1 with TRBJ2-2; maybe TRBD2 (6 bases). The V gene lost 1 base and the J gene lost 4 bases, with 11 bases spanning the gap. CDR1 SGHRS and CDR2 YFSETQ come from the germline V gene. The CDR3 totals 15 residues. The CDR3 reads CASSLIGGGTGELFF. CDR3 nucleotide sequence: TGCGCCAGCAGCTTGATCGGGGGAGGCACCGGGGAGCTGTTTTTT.

This clone was counted a few times. This chain uses TRBV7-2 with TRBJ1-2; D not resolved. Trimming cost V 6 bases and J 0 bases, with 8 bases left between them. In germline, CDR1 is SGHTA, CDR2 FQGNSA. The CDR3 is 13 amino acids. The CDR3 protein is CASSPTANYGYTF. The CDR3 bases are TGTGCCAGCAGTCCCACAGCTAACTATGGCTACACCTTC. The complete variable domain, with remaining parts taken from reference TRBV7-2 and TRBJ1-2, reads GAGVSQSPSNKVTEKGKDVELRCDPISGHTALYWYRQSLGQGLEFLIYFQGNSAPDKSGLPSDRFSAERTGGSVSTLTIQRTQQEDSAVYLCASSPTANYGYTFGSGTRLTVV.

The CDR3 DNA follows: TGTGCCAGCAGCCAACCCCGACAGGGGAACAATGAGCAGTTCTTC. Translating it yields CASSQPRQGNNEQFF. The V gene is TRBV5-4, the J gene TRBJ2-1; TRBD1 matches at 8 bases. The CDR3 loop spans 15 amino acids. Germline-derived CDR1 and CDR2 are SGHNT and YYREEE (reference sequence). V trimming: 4 bases; J trimming: 5 bases; junction bases outside the gene matches: 8.

This sequence joins TRBV7-2 and TRBJ2-1; TRBD2 aligns across 9 bases. J lost 5 bases, V lost 1 base, and 9 bases had no gene match. There are 17 residues in the CDR3. Germline assignment: CDR1 SGHTA and CDR2 FQGNSA. CDR3 sequence reads: CASSLELLAGVHNEQFF. The CDR3 coding sequence is TGTGCCAGCAGCTTAGAGTTGTTAGCGGGAGTACACAATGAGCAGTTCTTC.

This chain connects TRBV5-6 to TRBJ2-3; D perhaps matches TRBD1 (6 bases). The V gene's germline CDR1 is SGHDT and CDR2 YYEEEE. V was pared by 0 bases and J by 2 bases, with 10 bases between. The CDR3 is 15 residues long. The CDR3 loop is CASSLEGGATDTQYF. CDR3 sequence (DNA): TGTGCCAGCAGCTTGGAAGGGGGAGCCACAGATACGCAGTATTTT.

This chain joins TRBV5-1 and TRBJ1-2; D perhaps matches TRBD1 (6 bases). Trimming pared 4 bases from V and 6 bases from J, leaving 13 bases between. The germline gives CDR1 SGHRS, CDR2 YFSETQ. The CDR3 covers 13 residues. CDR3 nucleotide sequence: TGCGCCAGCAGCCCCGGCCAGGGGAATGGCTACACCTTC. Protein sequence: CASSPGQGNGYTF.

The rearrangement uses TRBV29-1 and TRBJ1-1; D is perhaps TRBD1 (5 bases). This CDR3 comprises 12 residues. Germline CDR1 is SQVTM and CDR2 is ANQGSEA. CDR3 region: CRAGEGTGEAFF. The DNA of the CDR3 is TGCAGGGCGGGCGAGGGGACTGGTGAAGCTTTCTTT.

The V gene is TRBV27, the J gene TRBJ2-2; D is ambiguous. V dropped 6 bases and J dropped 4 bases, with 9 bases sitting between them. CDR3 length: 13 residues. Germline V gene data show CDR1 as MNHEY and CDR2 as SMNVEV (reference sequence). The CDR3 sequence is CASSPLLTGELFF. In DNA, the CDR3 is TGTGCCAGCAGCCCCCTACTCACCGGGGAGCTGTTTTTT.

The chain carries TRBV19 and TRBJ2-7, with D uncertain. Germline V gene sequence: CDR1 LNHDA, CDR2 SQIVND (reference sequence). Trimming stripped 3 bases from V and 0 bases from J, with 12 bases between. This CDR3 comprises 15 residues. The CDR3 DNA sequence: TGTGCCAGTAGTATCCGAGATGCACCCTCCTACGAGCAGTACTTC. This codes for CASSIRDAPSYEQYF.

The chain combines TRBV10-2 with TRBJ2-3; 7 bases match TRBD1. The J segment lost 1 base and the V segment lost 6 bases, leaving 4 bases of the junction unmatched. This CDR3 contains 14 residues. Germline V gives CDR1 WSHSY, CDR2 SAAADI. The chain's CDR3 is CASRTDRGTDTQYF. The CDR3 region has the DNA TGCGCCAGCAGGACAGACAGGGGCACAGATACGCAGTATTTT.

This chain connects TRBV27 to TRBJ2-7; 11 positions match TRBD2. Germline lookup yields CDR1 MNHEY and CDR2 SMNVEV (reference sequence). V lost 6 bases and J lost 2; bases outside the gene matches: 0. This CDR3 is built from 13 residues. The CDR3 is CASRLAGAYEQYF. As DNA, the CDR3 is TGTGCCAGCAGACTAGCGGGGGCCTACGAGCAGTACTTC.

As concerns this clone: Other DNA sequences in this sample translate to the same CDR3. The J gene is TRBJ2-7, the V gene TRBV18; weak D call: TRBD2 (6 bases). Germline CDR1 is KGHSH and CDR2 is LQKENI. V lost 3 bases and J lost 4, with 10 bases in between. CDR3 length: 13 residues. The CDR3: CASSPAGSYEQYF. DNA for the CDR3: TGTGCCAGCTCACCGGCGGGGTCGTACGAGCAGTACTTC.

The chain uses TRBV28 and TRBJ2-5, with D possibly TRBD1 on 9 matching bases. Germline V gene lookup returns CDR1 MDHEN and CDR2 SYDVKM. This CDR3 has 15 amino acids. Trimming took 5 bases from V and 5 from J, leaving 18 bases between them. The CDR3 sequence is CASSRTGGGGETQYF. The DNA for the CDR3 is TGTGCCAGCAGTAGAACAGGGGGCGGGGGGGAGACCCAGTACTTC.

The gene calls are TRBV30 and TRBJ2-3, with a possible D match to TRBD2 (6 bases). The CDR3 has 18 amino acids. Trimming removed 1 base from V and 4 bases from J, with 24 bases in between. Germline V gene data show CDR1 as GTSNPN and CDR2 as SVGIG (reference sequence). The CDR3 is CAWSASSQRAGWSDTQYF. The CDR3, as DNA: TGTGCCTGGAGTGCCTCGTCCCAGCGGGCAGGGTGGTCAGATACGCAGTATTTT.

The count of this clone is one. The rearrangement joins TRBV10-3 to TRBJ1-1, with TRBD1 matching 7 bases. From germline, CDR1 is ENHRY and CDR2 SYGVKD. The CDR3 sequence is 13 residues long. With V trimmed by 10 bases and J by 3 bases, 8 bases remained unmatched. The CDR3 is CATKKTGDTEAFF. The CDR3, as DNA: TGTGCCACTAAAAAAACAGGGGACACTGAAGCTTTCTTT.

The chain recombines TRBV5-1 with TRBJ2-3; D possibly corresponds to TRBD1 (5 bases). The V and J ends lost 0 bases and 1 base respectively, with 12 bases between them. The CDR3 is made up of 16 amino acids. CDR1 is SGHRS and CDR2 is YFSETQ in the germline V gene. The CDR3 DNA reads as TGCGCCAGCAGCTTGGAAGGGGCCCGAGGCACAGATACGCAGTATTTT. Its translation: CASSLEGARGTDTQYF.